The 15 T cell receptor beta chains below were found in one sample sequenced in a study of cytomegalovirus exposure and HLA in healthy donors. Vbeta (60) and Jbeta (13) primers were used in the PCR. TCRdb's copy holds only in-frame clones and misses some; the assay was immunoSEQ multiplex PCR. Among 100,000 to 150,000 clones listed, roughly 80% were seen once. The sample taken for sequencing was PBMCs. The receptors shown here come from a boy younger than 18 in good health and CMV-seronegative.

The rearrangement uses TRBV7-3 and TRBJ2-7, with a weak D call TRBD1 (6 bases). The CDR3 totals 12 residues. Germline V gene lookup returns CDR1 SGHTA and CDR2 FQGTGA. V was cut by 8 bases and J by 11 bases, with 19 bases left in between. CDR3 sequence reads: CASAGGQGRKYF. The CDR3 DNA reads TGTGCCAGCGCTGGGGGTCAGGGGAGAAAGTACTTC.

This sequence joins TRBV7-9 and TRBJ2-7; D is uncertain. CDR3 length equals 12 residues. Germline V CDR1 and CDR2: SEHNR, FQNEAQ (reference sequence). Trimming pared 5 bases from V and 1 base from J, leaving 6 bases between. For the CDR3, the DNA is TGTGCCAGCAGCCACCAGTCCTACGAGCAGTACTTC. The encoded protein is CASSHQSYEQYF.

V usage is TRBV6-1 and J usage is TRBJ2-4; 11 bases are shared with TRBD2. The CDR3 consists of 21 residues. CDR1 and CDR2 from the germline V gene are MNHNS and SASEGT. Trimming removed 2 bases from V and 0 bases from J; junction bases left unmatched: 15. The CDR3 bases are TGTGCCAGCAGTGAACGGCCCCTAGCGGGAGGTCTTTTACTAGCCAAAAACATTCAGTACTTC. Translating it yields CASSERPLAGGLLLAKNIQYF.

The chain carries TRBV7-7 and TRBJ1-1; 9 bases are a match to TRBD1. This CDR3 has 16 amino acids. After removal of 5 bases from V and 3 bases from J, the junction contained 10 bases not matched to a gene. Germline values: CDR1 SSHAT, CDR2 FNYEAQ (reference sequence). Here the CDR3 reads CASSPTGGQEDTEAFF. The CDR3 DNA sequence: TGTGCCAGCAGCCCGACAGGGGGACAAGAGGACACTGAAGCTTTCTTT. Looking up the rest from reference TRBV7-7 and TRBJ1-1 gives the full variable domain: GAGVSQSPRYKVTKRGQDVTLRCDPISSHATLYWYQQALGQGPEFLTYFNYEAQPDKSGLPSDRFSAERPEGSISTLTIQRTEQRDSAMYRCASSPTGGQEDTEAFFGQGTRLTVV.

V and J are TRBV30 and TRBJ1-1; the match to TRBD1 covers 8 bases. From germline, CDR1 is GTSNPN and CDR2 SVGIG (reference sequence). J gave up 4 bases and V 1 base, and 5 bases lay outside the gene matches. The CDR3 extends over 14 amino acids. The CDR3 is CAWSEYRGSTEAFF. The CDR3, as DNA: TGTGCCTGGAGTGAGTACAGGGGGAGCACTGAAGCTTTCTTT.

V and J are TRBV5-4 and TRBJ2-7; 15 bases line up with TRBD2. The CDR3 has 15 amino acids. The germline V gene encodes CDR1 SGHNT and CDR2 YYREEE (reference sequence). V shed 4 bases and J 6 bases; nucleotides not matched to a gene: 5. For the CDR3, the DNA is TGTGCCAGCAGCCCCGGACTAGCGGGAGGGCCCGAGCAGTACTTC. Its protein product is CASSPGLAGGPEQYF. The variable domain in full, with the rest retrieved from reference TRBV5-4 and TRBJ2-7, is ETGVTQSPTHLIKTRGQQVTLRCSSQSGHNTVSWYQQALGQGPQFIFQYYREEENGRGNFPPRFSGLQFPNYSSELNVNALELDDSALYLCASSPGLAGGPEQYFGPGTRLTVT.

The V and J genes are TRBV28 and TRBJ2-7; TRBD1 might be the D (5 bases). CDR1 and CDR2 from the germline V gene are MDHEN and SYDVKM. The CDR3 spans 16 residues. The V end lost 5 bases, the J end lost 2 bases, and 19 bases lay between the germline ends. CDR3 sequence (DNA): TGTGCCAGCAGTCCCAATTCACTTGGGGCGACCTACGAGCAGTACTTC. Protein sequence: CASSPNSLGATYEQYF. The full variable domain, its missing parts supplied by reference TRBV28 and TRBJ2-7, is DVKVTQSSRYLVKRTGEKVFLECVQDMDHENMFWYRQDPGLGLRLIYFSYDVKMKEKGDIPEGYSVSREKKERFSLILESASTNQTSMYLCASSPNSLGATYEQYFGPGTRLTVT.

The V and J genes are TRBV29-1 and TRBJ2-2; possibly TRBD2 for D (5 bases). Trimming shortened V by 5 bases and J by 8 bases, and 12 bases separated the two germline ends. The CDR3 consists of 12 residues. Per the germline V gene, CDR1 is SQVTM and CDR2 is ANQGSEA. The CDR3 region has the DNA TGCAGCGTTTTACGAGGGAATGGGGAGCTGTTTTTT. Translation gives CSVLRGNGELFF.

This chain uses TRBV6-1 with TRBJ2-7, with D uncertain. The CDR3 extends over 14 amino acids. Germline CDR1 and CDR2: MNHNS and SASEGT. V was trimmed by 5 bases and J by 5 bases, leaving 16 bases between them. In DNA form, the CDR3 reads TGTGCCAGCAGTCTCGACCGGGTTTCGGACGAGCAGTACTTC. This encodes CASSLDRVSDEQYF.

This sequence joins TRBV2 and TRBJ1-1, with unresolved D. This CDR3 is built from 14 residues. Trimming took 6 bases from V and 2 from J, leaving 13 bases between them. From germline, CDR1 is SNHLY and CDR2 FYNNEI. The CDR3 DNA reads TGTGCCAGCAGGGGAGGACTGGAAAACACTGAAGCTTTCTTT. Translating gives CASRGGLENTEAFF.

This clone appeared once. V is TRBV28 and J is TRBJ1-1, with a tentative D call TRBD1 (6 bases). The CDR3 covers 16 residues. The V end was cut by 5 bases, the J end by 2 bases, with 18 bases between. The germline CDR1 and CDR2 sequences are MDHEN and SYDVKM. The CDR3 region has the DNA TGTGCCAGCAGTCCCCATCGGACAGCGATTAACACTGAAGCTTTCTTT. Protein sequence: CASSPHRTAINTEAFF.

The chain recombines TRBV4-3 with TRBJ1-1, with a possible D match to TRBD1 (6 bases). Trimming took 5 bases from V and 0 from J, leaving 16 bases between them. The CDR3 length is 16 residues. CDR1 and CDR2 from the germline V gene are LGHNA and YSLEER. This CDR3 is CASSTRPRDMNTEAFF. CDR3 coding DNA: TGCGCCAGCAGCACCCGCCCTCGGGACATGAACACTGAAGCTTTCTTT.

The V gene is TRBV4-2, the J gene TRBJ2-3; 10 bases match TRBD2. CDR1 is LGHNA, CDR2 YNFKEQ, per germline. There are 19 residues in the CDR3. V lost 7 bases and J lost 0; bases outside the gene matches: 16. The CDR3 sequence is CASNPGLAIHRGSTDTQYF. CDR3 nucleotide sequence: TGTGCCAGCAACCCGGGACTAGCGATCCATCGGGGGAGCACAGATACGCAGTATTTT.

This sequence joins TRBV5-4 and TRBJ1-1, with 7 nucleotides matching TRBD1. This CDR3 region has 13 residues. Germline CDR1 is SGHNT and CDR2 is YYREEE (reference sequence). Trimming removed 7 bases from V and 4 bases from J; junction bases left unmatched: 7. CDR3 protein: CASRGGMGTEAFF. CDR3 sequence (DNA): TGTGCCAGCCGAGGGGGCATGGGCACTGAAGCTTTCTTT.

V gene TRBV10-3 combines with J gene TRBJ1-1, with a weak D call TRBD1 (5 bases). Germline CDR1 ENHRY, CDR2 SYGVKD. The CDR3 covers 13 residues. V was pared by 10 bases and J by 3 bases, with 15 bases between. The CDR3 nucleotides read TGTGCCACGGGAGGCAGGGATCACACTGAAGCTTTCTTT. Amino acid sequence: CATGGRDHTEAFF.